This T cell receptor (beta chain) was found in a study of blood T cell repertoires in COVID-19 (dated by TCRdb to 2019 to 2021). About the investigation overall: Collaborator samples came from the United States, Italy and Spain and covered acute and convalescent phases of COVID-19. Where available, HLA class I and class II types were obtained from metadata supplied by the sample provider rather than from assay-based typing. The prospective study material was composed of cDNA or gDNA derived from T cells, B-cell-depleted T cells, or PBMCs. The dataset comprised deeply sampled blood TCRbeta repertoires from subjects exposed to, actively infected with, or recovered from COVID-19. The samples were drawn from two sources: the first 160 participants of the ongoing ImmuneRACE study, and over 950 subjects contributed by 6 global collaborators. The sample metadata nearly always contained a de-identified subject ID, COVID-19 status, age in years and sex. The repertoires were released in a freely available public database intended as a resource for research on the immune response to SARS-CoV-2. The study at large found these results: The quantity of clinical and demographic metadata differed by source and by participant and was supplied without curation.

Trimming at the junction amounts to 3 bases on V and 4 bases on J, and the germline ends lie 24 bases apart. The CDR3 sequence holds 18 residues, the cysteine and phenylalanine included. The DNA shown is the 54-base CDR3, in frame from base 1. The germline V gene (reference sequence) provides CDR1 LNHDA and CDR2 SQIVND. The immunoSEQ Assay, a bias-controlled multiplex PCR, was used to amplify TCRbeta CDR3 regions from genomic DNA. The published analysis was carried out like this. The number of nucleated cells in each sample was estimated by amplification of reference gene primers within the assay. To quantify the absolute abundance of each unique TCRbeta CDR3 rearrangement, sequence reads were collapsed and filtered. For each sample, productive Simpson clonality was calculated as the square root of Simpson's diversity index over productive rearrangements. This immuneACCESS table, as held by TCRdb, lists in-frame sequences with V and J called but not all clones. Of the missing ones, under half trace to an unresolved V gene in checked studies; the others have no known cause. D and trimming come from the DNA, and the V and J calls and clone size come from that table. In this sample the table shows 100,000 to 110,000 clones, roughly 92% of which occur a single time. The ten largest account for approximately 2.2% of the sample.

Collaborating institutions collected whole blood in K2EDTA tubes following their own protocols. For TCRbeta analysis, collaborator samples were shipped as frozen whole blood, as isolated PBMCs, or as DNA extracted from either sample type. Remarks on this clone: Its antigen is still unknown. No base quality information exists; no much larger clone differs at one position.

This TCR came from a man in his fifties or sixties with active COVID-19. Sequencing input: peripheral blood. The sequence is built from TRBV19 and TRBJ1-2; the D gene is perhaps TRBD1, from 6 matching bases. The nucleotide sequence reads as follows: TGTGCCAGTAGTATTTGGGTCGGGGGGCAAGTTTTCGGCTATGGCTACACCTTC. Protein translation: CASSIWVGGQVFGYGYTF.